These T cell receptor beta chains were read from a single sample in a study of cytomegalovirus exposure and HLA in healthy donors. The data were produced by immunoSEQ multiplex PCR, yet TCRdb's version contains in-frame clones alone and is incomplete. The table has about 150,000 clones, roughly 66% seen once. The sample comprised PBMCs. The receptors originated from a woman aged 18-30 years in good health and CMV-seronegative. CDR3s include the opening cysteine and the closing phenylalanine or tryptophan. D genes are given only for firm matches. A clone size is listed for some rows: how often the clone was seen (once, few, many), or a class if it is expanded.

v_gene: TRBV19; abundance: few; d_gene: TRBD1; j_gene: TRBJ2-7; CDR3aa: CASSIRSTGTGAYEQYF; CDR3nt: TGTGCCAGTAGTATTCGGTCCACCGGGACAGGAGCCTACGAGCAGTACTTC
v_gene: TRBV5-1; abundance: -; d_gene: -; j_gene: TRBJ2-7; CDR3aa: CASSPGDGYEQYF; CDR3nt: TGCGCCAGCAGCCCGGGGGACGGCTACGAGCAGTACTTC
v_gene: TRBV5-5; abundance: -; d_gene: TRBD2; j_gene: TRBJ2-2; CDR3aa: CASSDEAGGNTGELFF; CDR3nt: TGTGCCAGCAGCGACGAAGCGGGGGGTAACACCGGGGAGCTGTTTTTT
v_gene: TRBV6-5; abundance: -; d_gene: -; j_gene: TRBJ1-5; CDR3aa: CASSYSAGMGQPQHF; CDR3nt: TGTGCCAGCAGTTACTCGGCAGGGATGGGTCAGCCCCAGCATTTT
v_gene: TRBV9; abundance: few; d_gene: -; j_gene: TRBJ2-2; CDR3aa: CASSGHPGELFF; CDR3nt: TGTGCCAGCAGCGGGCATCCCGGGGAGCTGTTTTTT
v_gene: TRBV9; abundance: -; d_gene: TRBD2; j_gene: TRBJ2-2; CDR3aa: CASGTSETGELFF; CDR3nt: TGTGCCAGCGGGACTAGCGAAACCGGGGAGCTGTTTTTT
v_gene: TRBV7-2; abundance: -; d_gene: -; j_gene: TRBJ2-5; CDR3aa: CASSPTSGRGETQYF; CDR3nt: TGTGCCAGCAGCCCCACCTCGGGGAGAGGGGAGACCCAGTACTTC
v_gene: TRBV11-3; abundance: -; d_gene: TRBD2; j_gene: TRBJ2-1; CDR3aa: CASSHSGTSGYNEQFF; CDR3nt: TGTGCCAGCAGCCACTCCGGGACTAGCGGTTACAATGAGCAGTTCTTC
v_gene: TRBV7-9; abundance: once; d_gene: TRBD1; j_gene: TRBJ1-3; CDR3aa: CASQDRESGNTIYF; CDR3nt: TGTGCCAGCCAGGACAGGGAATCTGGAAACACCATATATTTT
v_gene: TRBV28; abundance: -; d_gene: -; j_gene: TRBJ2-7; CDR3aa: CASMLDRAYEQYF; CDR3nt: TGTGCCAGCATGCTGGACAGAGCCTACGAGCAGTACTTC
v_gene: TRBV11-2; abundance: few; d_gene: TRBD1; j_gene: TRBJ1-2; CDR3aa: CASSLNPDRVGYTF; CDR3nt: TGTGCCAGCAGCTTAAATCCGGACAGGGTTGGCTACACCTTC
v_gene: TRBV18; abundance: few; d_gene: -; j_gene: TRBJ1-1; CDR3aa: CASSQIDQGSEAFF; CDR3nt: TGTGCCAGCTCACAAATAGACCAGGGTTCTGAAGCTTTCTTT
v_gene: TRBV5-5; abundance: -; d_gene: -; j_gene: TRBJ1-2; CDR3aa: CASGMDKERNYGYTF; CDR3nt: TGTGCCAGCGGGATGGACAAGGAAAGAAACTATGGCTACACCTTC
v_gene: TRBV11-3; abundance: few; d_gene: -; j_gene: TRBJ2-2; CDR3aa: CASSAGLMNTGELFF; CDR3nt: TGTGCCAGCAGCGCGGGACTCATGAACACCGGGGAGCTGTTTTTT
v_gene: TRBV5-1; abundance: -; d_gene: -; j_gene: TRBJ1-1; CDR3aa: CASSLRGEGNTEAFF; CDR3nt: TGCGCCAGCAGCTTGAGAGGGGAGGGGAACACTGAAGCTTTCTTT
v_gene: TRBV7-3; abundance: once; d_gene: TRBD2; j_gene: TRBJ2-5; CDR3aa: CASSLTGGETQYF; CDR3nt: TGTGCCAGCAGCTTGACGGGAGGAGAGACCCAGTACTTC
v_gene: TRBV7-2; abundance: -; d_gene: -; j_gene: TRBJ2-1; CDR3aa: CASSFKGSSYNEQFF; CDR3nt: TGTGCTAGCAGCTTCAAGGGGTCCTCCTACAATGAGCAGTTCTTC
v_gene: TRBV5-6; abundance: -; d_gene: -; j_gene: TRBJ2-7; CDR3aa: CASSWGGTGPAYEQYF; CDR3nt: TGTGCCAGCAGCTGGGGGGGAACAGGGCCTGCCTACGAGCAGTACTTC
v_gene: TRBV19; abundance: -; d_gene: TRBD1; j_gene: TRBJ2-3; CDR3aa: CASSTTGVRPDTQYF; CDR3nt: TGTGCCAGTAGTACTACAGGGGTTCGGCCAGATACGCAGTATTTT
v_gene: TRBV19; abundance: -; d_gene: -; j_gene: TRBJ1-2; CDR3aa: CASSIDFGFSGYTF; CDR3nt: TGTGCCAGTAGTATAGACTTCGGGTTCTCTGGCTACACCTTC
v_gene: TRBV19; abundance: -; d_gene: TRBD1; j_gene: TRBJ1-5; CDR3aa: CASSQGQGNQPQHF; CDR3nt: TGTGCCAGTAGCCAAGGACAGGGGAATCAGCCCCAGCATTTT
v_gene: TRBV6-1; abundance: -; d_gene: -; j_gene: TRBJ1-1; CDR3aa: CASSLRFNTEAFF; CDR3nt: TGTGCCAGCAGCCTTCGTTTCAACACTGAAGCTTTCTTT
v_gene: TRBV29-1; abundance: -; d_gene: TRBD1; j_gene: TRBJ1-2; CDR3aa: CSVLTGTNYGYTF; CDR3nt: TGCAGCGTCCTGACAGGGACTAACTATGGCTACACCTTC
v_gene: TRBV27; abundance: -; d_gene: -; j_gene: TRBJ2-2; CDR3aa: CASSPHWKRGGTGELFF; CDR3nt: TGTGCCAGCAGTCCCCACTGGAAGAGGGGGGGAACCGGGGAGCTGTTTTTT
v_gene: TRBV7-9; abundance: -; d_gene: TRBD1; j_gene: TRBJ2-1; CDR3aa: CASSRDRAVDEQFF; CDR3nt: TGTGCCAGCAGCCGGGACAGGGCAGTGGATGAGCAGTTCTTC
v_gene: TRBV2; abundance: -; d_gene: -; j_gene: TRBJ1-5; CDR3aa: CASSGTDNSNQPQHF; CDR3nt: TGTGCCAGCAGTGGGACAGACAATAGCAATCAGCCCCAGCATTTT
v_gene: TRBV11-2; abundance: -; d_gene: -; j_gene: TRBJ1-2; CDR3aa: CASSPLGRAPGYTF; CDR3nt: TGTGCCAGCAGCCCATTAGGGAGGGCACCCGGCTACACCTTC
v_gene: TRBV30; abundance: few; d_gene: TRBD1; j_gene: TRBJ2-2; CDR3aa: CAWRATGGYGELFF; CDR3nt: TGTGCCTGGAGGGCGACAGGGGGATACGGGGAGCTGTTTTTT
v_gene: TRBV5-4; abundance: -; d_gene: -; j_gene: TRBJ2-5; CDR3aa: CASSSEGLETQYF; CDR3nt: TGTGCCAGCAGCTCGGAGGGTCTGGAGACCCAGTACTTC
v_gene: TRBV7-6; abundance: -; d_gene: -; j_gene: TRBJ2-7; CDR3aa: CASSHSGSSYEQYF; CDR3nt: TGTGCCAGCAGCCATAGCGGTAGCTCCTACGAGCAGTACTTC
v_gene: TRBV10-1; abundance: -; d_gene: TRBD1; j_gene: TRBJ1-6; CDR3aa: CARTGGKSSSYNSPLHF; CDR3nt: TGCGCCAGGACAGGGGGAAAATCGAGCTCCTATAATTCACCCCTCCACTTT
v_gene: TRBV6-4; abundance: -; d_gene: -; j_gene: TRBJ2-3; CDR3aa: CASSDKAGQADTQYF; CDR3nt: TGTGCCAGCAGTGACAAGGCAGGGCAAGCAGATACGCAGTATTTT
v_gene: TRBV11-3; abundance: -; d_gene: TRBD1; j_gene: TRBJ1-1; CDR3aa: CASSFPGGEAFF; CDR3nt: TGTGCCAGCAGCTTTCCAGGGGGCGAAGCTTTCTTT
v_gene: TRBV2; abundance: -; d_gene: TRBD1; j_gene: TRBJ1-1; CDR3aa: CASSQRSTGVTEAFF; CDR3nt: TGTGCCAGCAGTCAACGATCGACAGGGGTCACTGAAGCTTTCTTT
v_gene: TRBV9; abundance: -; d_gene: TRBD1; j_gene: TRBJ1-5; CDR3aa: CASRDRRNQPQHF; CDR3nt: TGTGCCAGCAGGGACAGGCGGAATCAGCCCCAGCATTTT
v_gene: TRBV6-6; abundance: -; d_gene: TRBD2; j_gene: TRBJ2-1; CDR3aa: CASSISGGPYNEQFF; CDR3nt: TGTGCCAGCAGCATTAGCGGGGGCCCTTACAATGAGCAGTTCTTC
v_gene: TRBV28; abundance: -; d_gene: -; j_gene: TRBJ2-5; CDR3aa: CASSLSRGAEAKETQYF; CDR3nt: TGTGCCAGCAGTTTAAGTCGGGGGGCTGAAGCCAAAGAGACCCAGTACTTC
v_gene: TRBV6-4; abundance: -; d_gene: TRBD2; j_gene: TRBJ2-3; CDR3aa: CASSPGRDTDTQYF; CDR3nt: TGTGCCAGCAGTCCGGGGAGGGACACAGATACGCAGTATTTT
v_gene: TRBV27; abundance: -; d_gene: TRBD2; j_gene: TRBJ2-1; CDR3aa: CASSSWTSGGSYNEQFF; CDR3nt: TGTGCCAGCAGTTCATGGACTAGCGGGGGCTCCTACAATGAGCAGTTCTTC